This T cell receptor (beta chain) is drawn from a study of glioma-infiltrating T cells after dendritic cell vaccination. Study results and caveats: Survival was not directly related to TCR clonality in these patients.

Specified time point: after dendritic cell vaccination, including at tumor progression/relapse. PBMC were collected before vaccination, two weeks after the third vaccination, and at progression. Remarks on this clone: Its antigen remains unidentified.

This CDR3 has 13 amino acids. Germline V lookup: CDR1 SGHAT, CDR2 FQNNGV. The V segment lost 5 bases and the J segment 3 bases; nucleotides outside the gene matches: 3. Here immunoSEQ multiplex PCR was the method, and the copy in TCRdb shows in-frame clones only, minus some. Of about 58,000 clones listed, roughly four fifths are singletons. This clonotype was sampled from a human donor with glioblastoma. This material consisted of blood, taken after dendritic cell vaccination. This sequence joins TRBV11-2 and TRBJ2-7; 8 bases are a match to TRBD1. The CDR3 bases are TGTGCCAGCAGCCCGGGACAGGTCTACGAGCAGTACTTC. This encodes CASSPGQVYEQYF.